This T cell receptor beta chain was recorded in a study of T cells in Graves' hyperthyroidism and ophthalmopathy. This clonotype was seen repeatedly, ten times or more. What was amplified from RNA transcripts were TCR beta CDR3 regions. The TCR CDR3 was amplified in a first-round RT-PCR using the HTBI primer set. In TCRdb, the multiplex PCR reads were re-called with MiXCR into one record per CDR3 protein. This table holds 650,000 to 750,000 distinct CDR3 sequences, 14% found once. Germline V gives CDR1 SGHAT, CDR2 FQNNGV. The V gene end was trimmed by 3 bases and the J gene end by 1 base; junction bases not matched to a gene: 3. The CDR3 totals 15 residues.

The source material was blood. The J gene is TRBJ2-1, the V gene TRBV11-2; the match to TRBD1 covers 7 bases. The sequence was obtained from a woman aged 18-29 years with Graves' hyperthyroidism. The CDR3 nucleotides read TGTGCCAGCAGCTTCCCCAGGGGGTCCTACAATGAGCAGTTCTTC. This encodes CASSFPRGSYNEQFF. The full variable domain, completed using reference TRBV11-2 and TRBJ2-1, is EAGVAQSPRYKIIEKRQSVAFWCNPISGHATLYWYQQILGQGPKLLIQFQNNGVVDDSQLPKDRFSAERLKGVDSTLKIQPAKLEDSAVYLCASSFPRGSYNEQFFGPGTRLTVL.